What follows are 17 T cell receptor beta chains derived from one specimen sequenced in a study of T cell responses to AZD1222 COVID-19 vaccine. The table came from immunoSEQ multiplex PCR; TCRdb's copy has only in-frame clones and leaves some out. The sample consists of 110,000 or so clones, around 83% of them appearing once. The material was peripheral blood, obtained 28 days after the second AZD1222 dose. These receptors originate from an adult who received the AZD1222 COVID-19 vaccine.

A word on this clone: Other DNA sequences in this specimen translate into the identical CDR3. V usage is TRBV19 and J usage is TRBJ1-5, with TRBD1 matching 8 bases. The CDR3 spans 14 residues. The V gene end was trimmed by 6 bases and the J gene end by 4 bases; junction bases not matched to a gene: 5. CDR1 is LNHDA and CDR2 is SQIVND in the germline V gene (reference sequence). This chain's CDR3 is CASSGQGGNQPQHF. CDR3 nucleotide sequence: TGTGCCAGTAGCGGACAGGGTGGAAATCAGCCCCAGCATTTT.

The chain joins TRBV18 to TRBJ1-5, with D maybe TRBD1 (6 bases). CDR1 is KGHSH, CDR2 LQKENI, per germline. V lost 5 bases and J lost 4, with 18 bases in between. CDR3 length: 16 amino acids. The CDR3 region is CASSSRPGQQNQPQHF. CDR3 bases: TGTGCCAGCTCATCCCGCCCCGGACAGCAAAATCAGCCCCAGCATTTT.

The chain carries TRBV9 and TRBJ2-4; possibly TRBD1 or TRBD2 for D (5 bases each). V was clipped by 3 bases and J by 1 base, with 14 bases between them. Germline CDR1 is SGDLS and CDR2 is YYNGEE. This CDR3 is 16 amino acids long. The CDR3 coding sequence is TGTGCCAGCAGCGCGCATGTAGGGGAGGCCAAAAACATTCAGTACTTC. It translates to CASSAHVGEAKNIQYF.

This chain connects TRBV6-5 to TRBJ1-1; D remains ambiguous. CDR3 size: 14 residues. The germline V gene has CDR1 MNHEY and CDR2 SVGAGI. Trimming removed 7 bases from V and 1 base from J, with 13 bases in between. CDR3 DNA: TGTGCCAGCATGATAGGTAACGGGAACACTGAAGCTTTCTTT. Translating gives CASMIGNGNTEAFF.

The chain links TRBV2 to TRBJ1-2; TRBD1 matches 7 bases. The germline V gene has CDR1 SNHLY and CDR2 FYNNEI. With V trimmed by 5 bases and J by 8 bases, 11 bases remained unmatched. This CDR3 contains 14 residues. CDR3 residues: CASSFLTGLEGYTF. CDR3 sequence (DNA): TGTGCCAGCAGTTTCTTGACAGGGCTCGAAGGCTACACCTTC.

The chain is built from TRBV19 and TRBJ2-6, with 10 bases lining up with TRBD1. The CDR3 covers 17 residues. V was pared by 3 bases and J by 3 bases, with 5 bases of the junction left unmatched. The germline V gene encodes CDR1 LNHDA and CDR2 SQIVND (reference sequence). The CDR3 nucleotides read TGTGCCAGTAGTATTGGGGACAGGGGAAGTGGGGCCAACGTCCTGACTTTC. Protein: CASSIGDRGSGANVLTF.

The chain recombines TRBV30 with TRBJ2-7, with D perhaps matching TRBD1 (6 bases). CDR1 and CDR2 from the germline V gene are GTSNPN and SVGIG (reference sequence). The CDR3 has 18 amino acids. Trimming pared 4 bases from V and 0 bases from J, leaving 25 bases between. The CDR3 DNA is TGTGCCTGGACCGTCTGGCCCAAAAAGACAGGAGACTCCTACGAGCAGTACTTC. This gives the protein CAWTVWPKKTGDSYEQYF.

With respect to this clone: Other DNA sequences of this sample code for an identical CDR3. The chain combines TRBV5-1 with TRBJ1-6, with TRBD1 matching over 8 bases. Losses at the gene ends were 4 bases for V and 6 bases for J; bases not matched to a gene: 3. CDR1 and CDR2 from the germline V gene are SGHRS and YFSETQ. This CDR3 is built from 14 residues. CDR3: CASSPGQGNSPLHF. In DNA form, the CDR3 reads TGCGCCAGCAGCCCTGGACAGGGTAATTCACCCCTCCACTTT.

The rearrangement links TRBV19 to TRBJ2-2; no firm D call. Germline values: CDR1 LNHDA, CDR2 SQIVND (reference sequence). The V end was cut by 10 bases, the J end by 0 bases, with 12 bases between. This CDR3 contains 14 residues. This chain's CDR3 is CATPKSSNTGELFF. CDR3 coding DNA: TGTGCCACCCCGAAGAGCTCGAACACCGGGGAGCTGTTTTTT.

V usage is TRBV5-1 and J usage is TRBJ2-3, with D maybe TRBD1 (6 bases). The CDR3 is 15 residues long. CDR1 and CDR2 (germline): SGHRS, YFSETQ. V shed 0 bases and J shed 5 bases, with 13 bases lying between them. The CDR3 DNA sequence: TGCGCCAGCAGCTTGGGCTTGGGGGCGGGAGATACGCAGTATTTT. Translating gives CASSLGLGAGDTQYF.

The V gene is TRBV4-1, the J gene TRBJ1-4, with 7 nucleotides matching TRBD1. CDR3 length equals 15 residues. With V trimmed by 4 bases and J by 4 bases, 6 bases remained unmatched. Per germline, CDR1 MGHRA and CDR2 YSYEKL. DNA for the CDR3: TGCGCCAGCAGCCGCTCCGGGACAGTTAATGAAAAACTGTTTTTT. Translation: CASSRSGTVNEKLFF.

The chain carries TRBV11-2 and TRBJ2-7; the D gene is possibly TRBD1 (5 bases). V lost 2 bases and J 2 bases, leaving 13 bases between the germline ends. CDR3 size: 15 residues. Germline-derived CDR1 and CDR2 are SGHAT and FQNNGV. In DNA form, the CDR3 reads TGTGCCAGCAGCTTACTTCAGGGCAGAACCTACGAGCAGTACTTC. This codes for CASSLLQGRTYEQYF.

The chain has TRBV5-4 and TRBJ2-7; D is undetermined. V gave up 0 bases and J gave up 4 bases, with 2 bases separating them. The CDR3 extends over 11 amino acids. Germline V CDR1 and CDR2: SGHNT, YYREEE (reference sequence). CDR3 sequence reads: CASSLGYEQYF. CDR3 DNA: TGTGCCAGCAGCTTGGGTTACGAGCAGTACTTC.

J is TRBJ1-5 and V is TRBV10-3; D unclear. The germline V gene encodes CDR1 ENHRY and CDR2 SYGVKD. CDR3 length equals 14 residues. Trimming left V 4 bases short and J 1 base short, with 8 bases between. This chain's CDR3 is CAISGGASNQPQHF. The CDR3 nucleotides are TGTGCCATCAGTGGGGGAGCGAGCAATCAGCCCCAGCATTTT.

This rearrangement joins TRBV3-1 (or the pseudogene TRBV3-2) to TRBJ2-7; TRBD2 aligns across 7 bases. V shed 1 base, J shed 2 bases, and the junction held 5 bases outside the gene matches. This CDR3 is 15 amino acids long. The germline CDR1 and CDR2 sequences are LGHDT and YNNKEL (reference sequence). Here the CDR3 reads CASSQGRGGTYEQYF. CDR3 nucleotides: TGTGCCAGCAGCCAAGGGAGGGGAGGGACCTACGAGCAGTACTTC.

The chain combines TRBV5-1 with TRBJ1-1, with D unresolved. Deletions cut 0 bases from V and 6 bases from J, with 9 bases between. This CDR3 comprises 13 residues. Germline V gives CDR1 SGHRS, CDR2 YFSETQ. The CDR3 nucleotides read TGCGCCAGCAGCTTGGCCGGAGTCCCTGAAGCTTTCTTT. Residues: CASSLAGVPEAFF.

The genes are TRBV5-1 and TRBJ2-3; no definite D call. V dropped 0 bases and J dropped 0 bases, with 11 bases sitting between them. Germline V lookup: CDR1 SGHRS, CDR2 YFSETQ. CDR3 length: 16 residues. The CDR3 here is CASSLGRHTSTDTQYF. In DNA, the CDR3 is TGCGCCAGCAGCTTGGGGCGACACACGAGCACAGATACGCAGTATTTT.